The 3 T cell receptor beta chains below were found in one sample sequenced in a study of cytotoxic CD8 clonotypes in ibrutinib-treated CLL. Using immunoSEQ multiplex PCR, the repertoire was profiled, and TCRdb retains in-frame clones only, with some absent. The table lists about 200,000 clones, just under 80% of them singletons. Here the sequenced sample was PBMCs, taken after 12 months of ibrutinib treatment. Receptors originate from a human donor with chronic lymphocytic leukemia.

The chain combines TRBV9 with TRBJ2-7, with D perhaps matching TRBD2 (6 bases). The CDR3 has 11 residues. Germline CDR1 and CDR2: SGDLS and YYNGEE. V lost 7 bases and J lost 3, with 8 bases in between. The DNA of the CDR3 is TGTGCCAGCGGGGACTTCTACGAGCAGTACTTC. Translating it yields CASGDFYEQYF.

The rearrangement uses TRBV25-1 and TRBJ2-2; a possible D gene is TRBD2 (6 bases). The germline V gene has CDR1 MGHDK and CDR2 SYGVNS. CDR3 length: 15 residues. Trimming pared 0 bases from V and 3 bases from J, leaving 8 bases between. The chain's CDR3 is CASSEYGTYTGELFF. The DNA of the CDR3 is TGTGCCAGCAGTGAATATGGGACTTACACCGGGGAGCTGTTTTTT.

The chain is built from TRBV6-5 and TRBJ1-5; no firm D call. Trimming pared 7 bases from V and 2 bases from J, leaving 12 bases between. This CDR3 has 14 residues. Looked up from germline, CDR1 is MNHEY and CDR2 is SVGAGI. The CDR3 nucleotides are TGTGCCAGCACCCTCAGTCCGGGCAATCAGCCCCAGCATTTT. As protein: CASTLSPGNQPQHF.